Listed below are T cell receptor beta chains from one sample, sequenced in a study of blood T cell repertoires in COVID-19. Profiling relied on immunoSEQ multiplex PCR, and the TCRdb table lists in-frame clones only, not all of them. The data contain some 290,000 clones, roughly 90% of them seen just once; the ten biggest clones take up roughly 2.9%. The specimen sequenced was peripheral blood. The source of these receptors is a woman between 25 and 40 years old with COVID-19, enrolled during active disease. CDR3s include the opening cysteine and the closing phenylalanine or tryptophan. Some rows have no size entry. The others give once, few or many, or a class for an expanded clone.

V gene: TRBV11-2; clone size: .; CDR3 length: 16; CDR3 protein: CASRRPGTGTLETQYF
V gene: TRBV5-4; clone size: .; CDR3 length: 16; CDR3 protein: CASSRPQDPTTDTQYF
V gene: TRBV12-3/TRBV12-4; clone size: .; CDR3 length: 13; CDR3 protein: CASSPHAGVGQYF
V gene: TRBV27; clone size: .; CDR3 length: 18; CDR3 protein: CASSFGLAGRTPYNEQFF
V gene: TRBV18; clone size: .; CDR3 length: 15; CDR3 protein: CASSPGGMGNTEAFF
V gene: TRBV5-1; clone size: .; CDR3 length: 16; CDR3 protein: CASSLGASGNVVEQFF
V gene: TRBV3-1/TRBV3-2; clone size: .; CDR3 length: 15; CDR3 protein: CASSQGVQGNEKLFF
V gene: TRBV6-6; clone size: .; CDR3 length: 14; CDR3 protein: CASSGQISNQPQHF
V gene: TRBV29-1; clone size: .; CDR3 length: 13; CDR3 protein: CSVAGQANTEAFF
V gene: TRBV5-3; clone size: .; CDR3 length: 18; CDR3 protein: CARSQYKIGTSGTYEQYF
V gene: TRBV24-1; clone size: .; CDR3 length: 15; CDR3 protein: CATSPGRLSTDTQYF
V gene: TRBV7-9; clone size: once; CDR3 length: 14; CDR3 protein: CASSRQEFNQPQHF
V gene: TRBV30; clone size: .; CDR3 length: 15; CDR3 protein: CAWRKLQGARNTIYF
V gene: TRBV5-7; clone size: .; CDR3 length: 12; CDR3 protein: CASSLGLPEAFF
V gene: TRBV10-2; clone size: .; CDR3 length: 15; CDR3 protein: CASSPGLGSSYEQYF
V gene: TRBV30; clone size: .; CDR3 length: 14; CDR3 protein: CACRPSGNTGELFF
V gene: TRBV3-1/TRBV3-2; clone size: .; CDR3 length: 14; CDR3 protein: CASSRLRGWTEAFF
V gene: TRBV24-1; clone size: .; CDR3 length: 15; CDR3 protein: CATGEIGTGQETQYF
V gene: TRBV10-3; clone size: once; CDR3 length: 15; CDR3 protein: CAISESGLQARELFF
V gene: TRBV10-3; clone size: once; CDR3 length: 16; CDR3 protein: CAISESLGTESGEQFF
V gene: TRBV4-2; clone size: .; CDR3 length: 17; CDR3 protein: CASSQTGTEGLIGGYTF
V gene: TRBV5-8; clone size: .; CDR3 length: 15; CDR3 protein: CASSLWTSRSYEQYF
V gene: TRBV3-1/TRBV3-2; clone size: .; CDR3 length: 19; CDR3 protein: CASSLGTSGSFFEADTQYF
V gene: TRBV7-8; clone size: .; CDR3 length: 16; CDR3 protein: CASSLIAREGPNEQFF
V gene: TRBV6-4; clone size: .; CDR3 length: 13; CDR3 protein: CASSDSQAGELFF
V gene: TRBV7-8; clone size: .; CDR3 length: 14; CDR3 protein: CASSLWGPTDTQYF
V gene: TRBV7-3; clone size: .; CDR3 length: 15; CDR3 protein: CASSLMGGDNSPLHF
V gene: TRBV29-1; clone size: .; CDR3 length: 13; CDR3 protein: CSVFRGSSYEQYF
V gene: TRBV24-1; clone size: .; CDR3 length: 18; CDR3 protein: CATSDPILPDRANYGYTF
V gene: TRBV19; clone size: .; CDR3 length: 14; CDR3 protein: CASSGVAGGQTQYF
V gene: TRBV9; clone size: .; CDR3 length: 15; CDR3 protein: CASSASLAGRYEQYF
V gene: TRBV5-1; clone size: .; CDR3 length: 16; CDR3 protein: CASSLVPGSSTDTQYF
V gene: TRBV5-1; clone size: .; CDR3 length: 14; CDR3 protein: CASSPEGLAGEQFF
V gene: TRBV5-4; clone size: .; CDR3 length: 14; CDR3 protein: CASSPGVGIYEQYF
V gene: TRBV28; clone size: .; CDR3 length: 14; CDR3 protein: CASSLTGGGTEAFF
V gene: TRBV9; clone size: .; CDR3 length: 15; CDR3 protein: CASSVGVISTDTQYF
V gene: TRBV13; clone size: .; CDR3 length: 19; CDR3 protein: CASSPTSGRALAGANVLTF
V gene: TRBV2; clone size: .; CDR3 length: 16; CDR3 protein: CASSGSSTSGRNEQFF
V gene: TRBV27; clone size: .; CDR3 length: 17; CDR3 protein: CASSSNRGPAVMEKLFF
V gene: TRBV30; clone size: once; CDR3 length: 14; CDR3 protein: CAWKEDRLNTEAFF
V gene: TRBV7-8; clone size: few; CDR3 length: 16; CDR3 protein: CASWRDFPSQYNTQYF
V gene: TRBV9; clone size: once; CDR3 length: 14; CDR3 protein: CASSAAGGWNTIYF